This T cell receptor (beta chain) was retrieved from a study of T-cell memory formation after mild COVID-19. Study-wide results and caveats: Contracting clones, day 15 to 85, had balanced CD4/CD8, and later expanders favored CD4+. The authors left the SARS-CoV-2 specificity of second-wave clones peaking on day 37 unconfirmed.

The CDR3 covers 14 residues. V was shortened by 5 bases and J by 4 bases, with 14 bases between the two germline ends. As to this clonotype: Antigen unknown.

MiXCR was run by TCRdb on the 5' RACE reads, yielding one entry per CDR3 protein. The data hold 70,000 to 100,000 distinct CDR3 sequences, with less than 15% observed a single time. The sample comprised PBMCs or a T cell subset sorted from them (not recorded which). The TCR originated in a man between 18 and 35 years old who had mild COVID-19 (a few samples of this study predate the infection). Cell type and time point are not known. The chain carries TRBV12-3 or TRBV12-4 and TRBJ1-2; TRBD1 might be the D (5 bases). This chain's CDR3 is CASSAGMGGYGYTF. The DNA for the CDR3 is TGTGCCAGCAGTGCAGGGATGGGGGGCTATGGCTACACCTTC.